Reported below is one T cell receptor beta chain. These data originate in a study of CD8 T cells in Susac syndrome. The multiple sclerosis controls comprised treatment-naive patients whose relapsing-remitting disease was stable or active. In germline, CDR1 is MNHEY, CDR2 SMNVEV (reference sequence). The CDR3 consists of 15 residues. The V gene lost 3 bases and the J gene lost 0 bases, with 12 bases spanning the gap. The RNA input was about 0.5 to 1 ug, and it was reverse transcribed with random hexamers. TCRdb re-derived calls from the immunoSEQ multiplex PCR reads in MiXCR, one entry per CDR3 protein. The data contain 250,000 to 300,000 distinct CDR3 sequences, approximately 84% of them singletons.

The sequence was collected from a human donor with multiple sclerosis. What was sequenced was CD8+ T cells from PBMCs. The chain employs TRBV27 and TRBJ2-7, with D possibly being TRBD2 (5 bases). Written as DNA, the CDR3 is TGTGCCAGCAGTTTCCTCCCCAGCGGCTCCTACGAGCAGTACTTC. Translating it yields CASSFLPSGSYEQYF.